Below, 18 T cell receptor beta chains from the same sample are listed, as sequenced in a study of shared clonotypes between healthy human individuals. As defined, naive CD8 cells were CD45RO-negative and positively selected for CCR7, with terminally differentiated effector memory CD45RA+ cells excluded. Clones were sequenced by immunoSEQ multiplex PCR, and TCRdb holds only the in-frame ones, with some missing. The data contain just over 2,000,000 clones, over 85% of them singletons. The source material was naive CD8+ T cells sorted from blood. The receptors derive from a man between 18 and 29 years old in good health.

The CDR3 region is CASSFPSGYYNEQFF. CDR3 coding DNA: TGTGCCAGCAGCTTCCCTAGCGGATATTACAATGAGCAGTTCTTC. This chain uses TRBV7-9 with TRBJ2-1; 7 bases align to TRBD2. The CDR3 runs to 15 residues. V trimming: 3 bases; J trimming: 4 bases; junction bases outside the gene matches: 6. Germline values: CDR1 SEHNR, CDR2 FQNEAQ (reference sequence).

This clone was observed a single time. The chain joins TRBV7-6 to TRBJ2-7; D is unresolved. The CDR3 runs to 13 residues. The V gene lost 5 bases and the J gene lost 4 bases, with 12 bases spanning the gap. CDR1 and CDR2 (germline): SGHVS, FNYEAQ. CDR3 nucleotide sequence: TGTGCCAGCAGCATCGCGGACGGGTACGAGCAGTACTTC. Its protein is CASSIADGYEQYF.

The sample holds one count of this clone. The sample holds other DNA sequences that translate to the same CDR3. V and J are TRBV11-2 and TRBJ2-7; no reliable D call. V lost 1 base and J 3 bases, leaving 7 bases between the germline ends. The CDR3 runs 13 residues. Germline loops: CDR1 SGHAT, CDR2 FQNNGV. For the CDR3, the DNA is TGTGCCAGCAGCTTAGCGGCCGGCTACGAGCAGTACTTC. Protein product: CASSLAAGYEQYF.

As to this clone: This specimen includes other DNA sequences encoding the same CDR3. This CDR3 reads CASSVGGFSNQPQHF. Here the CDR3 DNA reads TGTGCCAGCAGCGTAGGAGGGTTTAGCAATCAGCCCCAGCATTTT. The chain links TRBV9 to TRBJ1-5, with no clear D. The V gene lost 0 bases and the J gene lost 0 bases, with 7 bases spanning the gap. CDR1 SGDLS and CDR2 YYNGEE come from the germline V gene. This CDR3 has 15 residues.

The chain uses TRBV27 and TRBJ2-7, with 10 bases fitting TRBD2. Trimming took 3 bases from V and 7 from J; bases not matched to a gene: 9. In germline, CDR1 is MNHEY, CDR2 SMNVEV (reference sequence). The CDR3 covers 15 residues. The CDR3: CASSFNLAGVGEQYF. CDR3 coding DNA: TGTGCCAGCAGTTTTAATCTAGCGGGAGTTGGGGAGCAGTACTTC.

In DNA form, the CDR3 reads TGTGCCAGCAGTGAAGCTCACACAGGGGGCAGTGACTATGGCTACACCTTC. This sequence encodes CASSEAHTGGSDYGYTF. J is TRBJ1-2 and V is TRBV6-1, with 9 bases aligning to TRBD1. Germline V CDR1 and CDR2: MNHNS, SASEGT. The CDR3 is 17 residues long. V was clipped by 0 bases and J by 3 bases; unmatched bases: 8.

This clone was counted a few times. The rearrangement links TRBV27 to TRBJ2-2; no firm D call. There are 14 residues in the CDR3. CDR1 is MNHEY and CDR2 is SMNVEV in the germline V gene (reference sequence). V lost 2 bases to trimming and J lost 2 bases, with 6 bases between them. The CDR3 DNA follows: TGTGCCAGCAGTTTAGCACTAAACACCGGGGAGCTGTTTTTT. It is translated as CASSLALNTGELFF.

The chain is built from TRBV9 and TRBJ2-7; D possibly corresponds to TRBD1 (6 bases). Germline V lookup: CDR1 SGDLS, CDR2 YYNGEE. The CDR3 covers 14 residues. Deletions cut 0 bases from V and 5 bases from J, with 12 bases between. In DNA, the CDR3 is TGTGCCAGCAGCGTAGACAACGGACAGAACGAGCAGTACTTC. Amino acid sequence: CASSVDNGQNEQYF.

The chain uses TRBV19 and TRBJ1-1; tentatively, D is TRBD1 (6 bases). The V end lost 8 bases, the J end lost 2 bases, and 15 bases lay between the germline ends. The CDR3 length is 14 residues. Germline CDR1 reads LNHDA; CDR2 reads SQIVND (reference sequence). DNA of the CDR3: TGTGCCAGTTCCCCCGGGACATCTAACACTGAAGCTTTCTTT. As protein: CASSPGTSNTEAFF.

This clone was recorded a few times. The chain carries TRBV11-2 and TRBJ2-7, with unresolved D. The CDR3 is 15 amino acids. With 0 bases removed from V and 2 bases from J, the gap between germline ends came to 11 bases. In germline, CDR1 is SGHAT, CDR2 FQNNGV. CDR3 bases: TGTGCCAGCAGCTTAGAGGTCCTTGGGACCTACGAGCAGTACTTC. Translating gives CASSLEVLGTYEQYF.

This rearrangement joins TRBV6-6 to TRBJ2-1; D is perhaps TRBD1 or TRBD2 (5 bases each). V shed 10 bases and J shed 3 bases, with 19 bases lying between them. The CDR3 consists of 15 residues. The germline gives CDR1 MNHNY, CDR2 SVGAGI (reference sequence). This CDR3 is CATTLRGRDYNEQFF. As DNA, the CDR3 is TGTGCCACCACGCTCCGGGGCCGGGACTACAATGAGCAGTTCTTC.

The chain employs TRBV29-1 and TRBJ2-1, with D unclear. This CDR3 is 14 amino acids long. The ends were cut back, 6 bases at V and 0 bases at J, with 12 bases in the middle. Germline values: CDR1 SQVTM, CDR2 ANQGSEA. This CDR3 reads CSVIILSSYNEQFF. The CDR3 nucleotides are TGCAGCGTCATCATCTTAAGCTCCTACAATGAGCAGTTCTTC.

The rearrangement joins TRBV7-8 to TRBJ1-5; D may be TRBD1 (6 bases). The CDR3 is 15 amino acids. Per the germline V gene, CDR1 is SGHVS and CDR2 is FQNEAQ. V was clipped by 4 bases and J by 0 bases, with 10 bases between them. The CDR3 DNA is TGTGCCAGCAGCTCCCGGGACAATAGCAATCAGCCCCAGCATTTT. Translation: CASSSRDNSNQPQHF.

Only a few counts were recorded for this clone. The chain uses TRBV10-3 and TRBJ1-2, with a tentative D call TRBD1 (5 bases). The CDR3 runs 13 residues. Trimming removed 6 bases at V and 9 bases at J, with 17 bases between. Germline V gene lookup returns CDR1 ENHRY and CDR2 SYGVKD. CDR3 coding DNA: TGTGCCATCAGGGAGGGGCCTACATCTCGCTACACCTTC. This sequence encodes CAIREGPTSRYTF.

The CDR3 is CASSYGGKNEQFF. CDR3 nucleotide sequence: TGTGCCAGCAGTTACGGCGGGAAAAATGAGCAGTTCTTC. The J gene is TRBJ2-1, the V gene TRBV6-5; the D gene is possibly TRBD2 (6 bases). Trimming took 2 bases from V and 7 from J, leaving 9 bases between them. The CDR3 is made up of 13 amino acids. The germline V gene encodes CDR1 MNHEY and CDR2 SVGAGI.

Here the CDR3 DNA reads TGTGCCAGCAGTTTATACGATCAACCGCCGCTCGAGCAGTACTTC. Its protein product is CASSLYDQPPLEQYF. The chain carries TRBV27 and TRBJ2-7, with D unclear. The CDR3 is 15 amino acids. CDR1 MNHEY and CDR2 SMNVEV come from the germline V gene (reference sequence). The germline V and J ends were trimmed by 1 base and 6 bases, with 16 bases remaining between them.

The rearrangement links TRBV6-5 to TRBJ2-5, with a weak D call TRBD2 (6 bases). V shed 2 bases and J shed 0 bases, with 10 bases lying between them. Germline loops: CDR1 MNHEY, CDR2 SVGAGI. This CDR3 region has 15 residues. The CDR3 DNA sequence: TGTGCCAGCAGTTACGTTGGGGGGTACCAAGAGACCCAGTACTTC. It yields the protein CASSYVGGYQETQYF.

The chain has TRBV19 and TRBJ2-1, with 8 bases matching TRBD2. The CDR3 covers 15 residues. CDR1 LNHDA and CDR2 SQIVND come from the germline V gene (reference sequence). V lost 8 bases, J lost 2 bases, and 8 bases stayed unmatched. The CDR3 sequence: CASAGLAGTYNEQFF. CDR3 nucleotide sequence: TGTGCCAGTGCTGGGTTAGCGGGAACCTACAATGAGCAGTTCTTC.